This note documents a single T cell receptor beta chain sequence. Its specificity is unknown. These data belong to a study of T cell responses to AZD1222 COVID-19 vaccine. CDR3 length: 13 residues. The V and J ends lost 8 bases and 6 bases, in that order; junction bases with no gene match: 11. Germline lookup yields CDR1 GTSNPN and CDR2 SVGIG (reference sequence). General study findings and limits: Spike-specific TCRs gained breadth and depth after people received two AZD1222 doses. Baseline testing showed seropositivity in only a handful of AZD1222 recipients. It should be noted that donors were predominantly white British and more often female, and clonal diversity was possibly underestimated. Repertoire collection took place solely once the T cell response had peaked.

TCRdb's copy holds only in-frame clones and misses some; the assay was immunoSEQ multiplex PCR. Among more than 150,000 clones listed, approximately 90% were seen once. The material was peripheral blood, obtained 28 days after the second AZD1222 dose. The TCR sequence derives from an adult who received the AZD1222 COVID-19 vaccine. The chain recombines TRBV30 with TRBJ2-7; 9 bases are a match to TRBD2. The CDR3 region is CARALSGGIEQYF. As DNA, the CDR3 is TGTGCCCGAGCCCTTAGCGGGGGCATCGAGCAGTACTTC.